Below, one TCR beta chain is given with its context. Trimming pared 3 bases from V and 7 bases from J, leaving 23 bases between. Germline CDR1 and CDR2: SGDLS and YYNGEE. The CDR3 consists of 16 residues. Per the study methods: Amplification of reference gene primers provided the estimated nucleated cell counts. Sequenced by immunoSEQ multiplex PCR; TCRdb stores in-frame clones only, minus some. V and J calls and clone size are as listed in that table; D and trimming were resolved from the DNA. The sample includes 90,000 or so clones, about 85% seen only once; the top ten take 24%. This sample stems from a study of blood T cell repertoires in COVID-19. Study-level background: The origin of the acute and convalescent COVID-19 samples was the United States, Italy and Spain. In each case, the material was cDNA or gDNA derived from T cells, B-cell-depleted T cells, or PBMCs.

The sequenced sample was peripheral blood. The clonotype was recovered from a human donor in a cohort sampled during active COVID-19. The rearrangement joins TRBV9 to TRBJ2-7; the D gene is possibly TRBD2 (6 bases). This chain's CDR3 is CASSEGLEPRDLEQYF. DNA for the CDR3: TGTGCCAGCAGCGAGGGACTCGAACCAAGAGATTTGGAGCAGTACTTC.